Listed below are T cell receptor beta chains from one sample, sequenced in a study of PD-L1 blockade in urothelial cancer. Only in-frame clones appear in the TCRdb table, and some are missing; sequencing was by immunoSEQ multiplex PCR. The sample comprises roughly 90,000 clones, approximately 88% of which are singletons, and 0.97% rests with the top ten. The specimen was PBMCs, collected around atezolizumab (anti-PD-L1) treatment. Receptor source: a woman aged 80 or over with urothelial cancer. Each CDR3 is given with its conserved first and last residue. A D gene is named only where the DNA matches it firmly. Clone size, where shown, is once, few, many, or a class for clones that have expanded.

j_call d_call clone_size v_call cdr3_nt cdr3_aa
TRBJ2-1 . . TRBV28 TGTGCCAGCAGTTTTTCTGCAGACAATGAGCAGTTCTTC CASSFSADNEQFF
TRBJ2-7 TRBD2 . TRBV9 TGTGCCAGCAGCGTAGGGAGCGGGAGCTCCTACGAGCAGTACTTC CASSVGSGSSYEQYF
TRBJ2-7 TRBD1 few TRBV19 TGTGCCACACTTGGACCAGGGGGCTACGAGCAGTACTTC CATLGPGGYEQYF
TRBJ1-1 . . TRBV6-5 TGTGCCAGCAGTCCGAGGGGGATCAGGAACACTGAAGCTTTCTTT CASSPRGIRNTEAFF
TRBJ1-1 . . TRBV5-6 TGTGCCAGCAGCTTTGGGGAGAGGACTGAAGCTTTCTTT CASSFGERTEAFF
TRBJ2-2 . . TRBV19 TGTGCCAGTAGTCCTGGAGGGACCGGGGAGCTGTTTTTT CASSPGGTGELFF
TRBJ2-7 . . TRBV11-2 TGTGCCAGCAGCTTATGGGCGGGCCCGAGCTCCTACGAGCAGTACTTC CASSLWAGPSSYEQYF
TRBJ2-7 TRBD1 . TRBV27 TGTGCCAGCAGTAAAGCCGGACAGGGGCTGTCCTACGAGCAGTACTTC CASSKAGQGLSYEQYF
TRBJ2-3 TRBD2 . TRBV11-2 TGTGCCAGCAGTCCAGCGGGAGGGAGGGCAGATACGCAGTATTTT CASSPAGGRADTQYF
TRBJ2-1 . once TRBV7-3 TGTGCCAGCAGCTTAGCTGGCCCCTACAATGAGCAGTTCTTC CASSLAGPYNEQFF
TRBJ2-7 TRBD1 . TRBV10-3 TGTGCCATCAGTGCGTCCCCGACAGGGCGTCCCTACGAGCAGTACTTC CAISASPTGRPYEQYF
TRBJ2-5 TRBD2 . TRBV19 TGTGCCAGTAGTGTTACTAGCGCAAAACAAGAGACCCAGTACTTC CASSVTSAKQETQYF
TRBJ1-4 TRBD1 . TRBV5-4 TGTGCCAGCAGCTCCGGGACCGGGACAGGGAAAAAACTGTTTTTT CASSSGTGTGKKLFF
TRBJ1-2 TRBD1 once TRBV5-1 TGCGCCAGCAGCCCCGATACAGGGGATAGGGGCTACACCTTC CASSPDTGDRGYTF
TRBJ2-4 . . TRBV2 TGTGCCAGCTCGGGATATGGCAAAAACATTCAGTACTTC CASSGYGKNIQYF
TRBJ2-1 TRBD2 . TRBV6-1 TGTGCCAGCAGTATACCTAGCGGGAGGGCTGGTCGGTTGTTCTTC CASSIPSGRAGRLFF
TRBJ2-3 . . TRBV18 TGTGCCAGCTCACCAGGTGGAGGTGATACGCAGTATTTT CASSPGGGDTQYF
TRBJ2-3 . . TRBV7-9 TGTGCCAGCACTCAGTCTACAGATACGCAGTATTTT CASTQSTDTQYF
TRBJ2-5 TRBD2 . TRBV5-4 TGTGCCAGCAGCCAAACCGGTAGCGGGAGGAAAGAGACCCAGTACTTC CASSQTGSGRKETQYF
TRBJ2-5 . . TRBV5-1 TGCGCCAGCAGCCGGGGTAACCAAGAGACCCAGTACTTC CASSRGNQETQYF
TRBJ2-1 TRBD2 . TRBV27 TGTGCCAGCAGTCCCTGGGAGGGGTCCTACAATGAGCAGTTCTTC CASSPWEGSYNEQFF
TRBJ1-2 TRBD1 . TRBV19 TGTGCCAGTAGTCCCCCGACAGGGGATGGCTACACCTTC CASSPPTGDGYTF
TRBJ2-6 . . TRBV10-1 TGCGCCAGCAGTCCGGGGTCCAGCTCTGGGGCCAACGTCCTGACTTTC CASSPGSSSGANVLTF
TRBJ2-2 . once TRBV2 TGTGCCAGCAGGCCGGACAGTCGAAGGGGCGCCGGGGAGCTGTTTTTT CASRPDSRRGAGELFF
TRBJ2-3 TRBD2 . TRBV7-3 TGTGCCAGCAGCTCCAGGGGGACTAGCGGGATAGATTCAGATACGCAGTATTTT CASSSRGTSGIDSDTQYF
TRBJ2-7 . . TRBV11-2 TGTGCCAGCAGCTTAGGGACAGAAACCTACGAGCAGTACTTC CASSLGTETYEQYF
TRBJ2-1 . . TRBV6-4 TGTGCCAGCAGTGAACATAGCGGACTCTCCTACAATGAGCAGTTCTTC CASSEHSGLSYNEQFF
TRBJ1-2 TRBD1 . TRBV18 TGTGCCAGCTCACTACAGGGGGCGGTTGACTACACCTTC CASSLQGAVDYTF
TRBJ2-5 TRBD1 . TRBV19 TGTGCCAGTAGTAGCCGGGACAGGGGATGGAGGCAACAAGAGACCCAGTACTTC CASSSRDRGWRQQETQYF
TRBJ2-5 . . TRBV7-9 TGTGCCAGCAGCTTAGCGCGGGAGACCCAGTACTTC CASSLARETQYF
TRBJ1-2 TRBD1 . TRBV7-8 TGTGCCAGCAGCTTGAACAGGGGAGGCTACACCTTC CASSLNRGGYTF
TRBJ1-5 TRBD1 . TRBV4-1 TGCGCCAGCAGCCGCGGGGACAGGGGGTCATTCTATAGCAATCAGCCCCAGCATTTT CASSRGDRGSFYSNQPQHF
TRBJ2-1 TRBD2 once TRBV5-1 TGCGCCAGCAGCTCCCCCGGGACTAGCGGGATGATGGTCCATGAGCAGTTCTTC CASSSPGTSGMMVHEQFF
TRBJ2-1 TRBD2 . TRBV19 TGTGCCAGTAACCTAGCGGGAGCTCGGGAGCAGTTCTTC CASNLAGAREQFF
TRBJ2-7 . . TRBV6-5 TGTGCCAGCAGCGCTGACCCGAGGCGCATCTACGAGCAGTACTTC CASSADPRRIYEQYF
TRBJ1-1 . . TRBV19 TGTGCCGCTCGGGACACCATGAACACTGAAGCTTTCTTT CAARDTMNTEAFF
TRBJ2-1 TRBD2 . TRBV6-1 TGTGCCAGCAGTGAAACCTGGACTAGCGTGAATGAGCAGTTCTTC CASSETWTSVNEQFF
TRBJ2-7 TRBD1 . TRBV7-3 TGTGCCAGCAGCCCACACAGGGATTACAGGGGCGAGCAGTACTTC CASSPHRDYRGEQYF
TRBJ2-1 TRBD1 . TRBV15 TGTGCCACCAGCAGAACTCGACAGGGGGAGAGGGATGAGCAGTTCTTC CATSRTRQGERDEQFF
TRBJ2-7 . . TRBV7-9 TGTGCCAGCAGCACCTTTGACAGGAGCTCCTACGAGCAGTACTTC CASSTFDRSSYEQYF
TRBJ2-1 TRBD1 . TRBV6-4 TGTGCCAGCAGCCAAGACAGGGTAGTAGTAAATGAGCAGTTCTTC CASSQDRVVVNEQFF
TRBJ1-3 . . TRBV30 TGTGCCTGGAGGTACGAATACAGGGCGCCTGGAAACACCATATATTTT CAWRYEYRAPGNTIYF
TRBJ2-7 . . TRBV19 TGTGCCAGTAGTATAGAGGAGGGACCCTACGAGCAGTACTTC CASSIEEGPYEQYF
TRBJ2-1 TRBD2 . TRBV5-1 TGCGCCAGCAGCTTCGCCAGCGGGAGGGGGGGAAATGAGCAGTTCTTC CASSFASGRGGNEQFF
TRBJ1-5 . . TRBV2 TGTGCCAGCCGGGGGGGGAATAGCAATCAGCCCCAGCATTTT CASRGGNSNQPQHF
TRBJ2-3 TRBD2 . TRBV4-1 TGCGCCAGCAGCCAAGAGGGGCGGGGGACAGATACGCAGTATTTT CASSQEGRGTDTQYF
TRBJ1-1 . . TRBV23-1 TGCGCCAGCAGTCATGGGGGGGATGAGGGTGAAGCTTTCTTT CASSHGGDEGEAFF
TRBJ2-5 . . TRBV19 TGTGCCAGTAGTATAGTACCAGGAGAGACCCAGTACTTC CASSIVPGETQYF
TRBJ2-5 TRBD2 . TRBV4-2 TGTGCCAGCAGCCGAGATTCTAGCGGGAGTCAAGAGACCCAGTACTTC CASSRDSSGSQETQYF
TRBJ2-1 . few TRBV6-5 TGTGCCAGCAGCCCGACTGGACTAAACAATGAGCAGTTCTTC CASSPTGLNNEQFF
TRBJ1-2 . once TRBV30 TGTGCCTGGAGTGTACTAAACACTAACTATGGCTACACCTTC CAWSVLNTNYGYTF
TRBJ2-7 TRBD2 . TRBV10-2 TGCGCCAGCAGTGAGTCTAGCGGGAGGTTATCCTCCTACGAGCAGTACTTC CASSESSGRLSSYEQYF
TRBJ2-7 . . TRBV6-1 TGTGCCAGCAGTGATAGTCTCTACGAGCAGTACTTC CASSDSLYEQYF
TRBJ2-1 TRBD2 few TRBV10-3 TGTGCCATCAGTGAGTCGCCCGGACTAGCGGGAGCCAATGAGCAGTTCTTC CAISESPGLAGANEQFF
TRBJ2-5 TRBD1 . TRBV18 TGTGCCAGCTCACCAGGACAGGGGGCTGAGACCCAGTACTTC CASSPGQGAETQYF
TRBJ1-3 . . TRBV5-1 TGCGCCAGCAGCTTGGGAGACAAAGGAAACACCATATATTTT CASSLGDKGNTIYF
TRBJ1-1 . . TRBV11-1 TGTGCCAGCAGCGCGACGGAGGTCGCGGCTGAAGCTTTCTTT CASSATEVAAEAFF
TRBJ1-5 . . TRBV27 TGTGCCAGCAGTTTAAGGATCGGGGGCAATCAGCCCCAGCATTTT CASSLRIGGNQPQHF
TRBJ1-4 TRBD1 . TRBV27 TGTGCCAGCAGTCAGACAGGGACCCATGAAAAACTGTTTTTT CASSQTGTHEKLFF
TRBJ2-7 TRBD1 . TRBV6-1 TGTGCCAGCAGTGTAAGACAGGGTTCCGGCTTTGGCGAGCAGTACTTC CASSVRQGSGFGEQYF